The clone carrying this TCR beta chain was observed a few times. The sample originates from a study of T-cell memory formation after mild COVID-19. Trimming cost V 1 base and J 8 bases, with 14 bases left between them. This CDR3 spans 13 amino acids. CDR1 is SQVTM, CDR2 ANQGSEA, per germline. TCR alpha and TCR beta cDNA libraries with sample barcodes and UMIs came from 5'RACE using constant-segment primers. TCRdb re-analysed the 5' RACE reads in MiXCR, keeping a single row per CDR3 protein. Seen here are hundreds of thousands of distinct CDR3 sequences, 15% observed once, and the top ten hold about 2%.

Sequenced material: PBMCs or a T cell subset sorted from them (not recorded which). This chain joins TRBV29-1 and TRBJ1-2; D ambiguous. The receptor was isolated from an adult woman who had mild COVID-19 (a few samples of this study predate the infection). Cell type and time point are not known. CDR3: CSVEGQSLGGYTF. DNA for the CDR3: TGCAGCGTTGAAGGCCAGTCCCTTGGGGGCTACACCTTC.